This T cell receptor beta chain was profiled in a study of cytomegalovirus exposure and HLA in healthy donors. CDR1 is SGHDT and CDR2 is YYEEEE in the germline V gene. With V trimmed by 2 bases and J by 9 bases, 9 bases remained unmatched. CDR3 length: 16 residues. The study ran its PCR with 60 Vbeta and 13 Jbeta primers. The repertoire was sequenced with immunoSEQ multiplex PCR; TCRdb's copy has only in-frame clones and lacks some. Of 150,000 to 200,000 clones in the sample, more than 60% were seen once. The sequence was obtained from a man aged 25 to 40 in good health and CMV-seropositive. The V call is TRBV5-6, the J call TRBJ1-5; 12 positions agree with TRBD1. The specimen sequenced was PBMCs. The CDR3 reads CASSFSPGTGGMPQHF. CDR3 in DNA: TGTGCCAGCAGCTTCTCCCCAGGGACAGGGGGCATGCCCCAGCATTTT.